The entry below gives a single TCR beta chain sequence along with its context. No antigen is known for it. Nothing much larger sits one base from this clone, and base qualities are not available. In Finland, the donors were immunologically healthy infants who were having open corrective cardiac surgery for congenital heart defects. For four of the eight donors, a small about 0.45-1 mL aliquot of peripheral blood was collected during surgery. Instead of starting from a fixed cell number, genomic DNA extraction from blood samples used all available leukocytes. ACK lysis buffer was used to remove erythrocytes from blood, and the leukocytes were stored at -70 degrees C as pellets. A QIAsymphony instrument was used to extract genomic DNA from the frozen cell pellets. This sample was included in a study of human thymus T cells (dated by TCRdb to about 2020). At the level of the whole study: The study characterized TCR alpha and beta repertoires from fewer than 10 infant thymus samples and a few related peripheral blood samples. The infant donors were about 6 to 244 days old, and the cohort included six or seven males and a couple of females. What the authors observed across the whole study: Both the thymic and the peripheral blood repertoires appeared to show biased V and J gene segment usage. Thymus samples yielded on average around 810,000 unique TCRB clonotypes, compared with 75,000 to 85,000 from blood samples.

Using the immunoSEQ multiplex PCR assay, the TCRB and TCRAD loci were amplified from a standardized quantity of quality-controlled genomic DNA. The amplicons covered the V(D)J region and were long enough to include the CDR3 and to identify the V and J genes. Through the commercial immunoSEQ service, the amplicons were sequenced on an Illumina platform. Concerning the study's data processing: Primer bias and sequencing errors were corrected as previously described, and TCRAD and TCRB definitions were based on the IMGT database. immunoSEQ Analyzer 3.0 and VDJTools were used for repertoire analysis, which covered basic statistics, V/J segment usage, diversity estimates, rarefaction and pairwise overlap. Diversity was estimated using the Chao1, ChaoE, Efron-Thisted, Shannon and inverse Simpson indices, and was also estimated on datasets down-sampled to the size of the smallest sample. Repertoire overlap was determined by strict matching of CDR3 nucleotide sequence, V gene and J gene, and Jaccard-based multidimensional scaling clustering was applied. Entries here come from immuneACCESS through TCRdb and include only in-frame sequences with V and J called. Some clones fail to appear in such tables; in the studies checked, an unresolved V gene covers under half of the shortfall, and the cause of the remainder is unknown. V and J calls and clone size are those listed in that table; D and trimming were worked out from the DNA. Recorded for this sample are tens of thousands of clones; 94% of them occurred a single time. About 6.5% of the sample is taken by the ten largest.

The CDR1 and CDR2 encoded by the germline V gene are SGHRS and YFSETQ. V loses 6 bases of germline sequence and J loses 0 bases, and the interval between the two ends is 11 bases. The CDR3 runs 14 amino acids, cysteine and phenylalanine included. Only the CDR3 part of the read is kept: 42 bases, read in frame from the first base. The clonotype originates from a boy in the first two years of life with a congenital heart defect but otherwise immunologically healthy. Sequencing was done on a sample of blood. The rearranged chain carries TRBV5-1 and TRBJ2-3; the D segment may tentatively be TRBD1 or TRBD2, each giving 6 matched bases. CDR3 reads: CASIRGPSTDTQYF. The sequenced DNA: TGCGCCAGCATTCGGGGGCCGAGCACAGATACGCAGTATTTT.